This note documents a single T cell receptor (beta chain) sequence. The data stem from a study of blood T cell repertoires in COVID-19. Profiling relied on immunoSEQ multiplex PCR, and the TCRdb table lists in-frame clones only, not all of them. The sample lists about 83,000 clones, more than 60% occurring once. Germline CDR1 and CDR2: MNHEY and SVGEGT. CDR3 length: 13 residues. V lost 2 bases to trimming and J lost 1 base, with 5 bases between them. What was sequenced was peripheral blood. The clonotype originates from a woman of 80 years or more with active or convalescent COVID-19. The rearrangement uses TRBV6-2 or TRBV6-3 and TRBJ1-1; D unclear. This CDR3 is CASSYGRNTEAFF. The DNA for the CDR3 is TGTGCCAGCAGTTACGGCAGGAACACTGAAGCTTTCTTT.